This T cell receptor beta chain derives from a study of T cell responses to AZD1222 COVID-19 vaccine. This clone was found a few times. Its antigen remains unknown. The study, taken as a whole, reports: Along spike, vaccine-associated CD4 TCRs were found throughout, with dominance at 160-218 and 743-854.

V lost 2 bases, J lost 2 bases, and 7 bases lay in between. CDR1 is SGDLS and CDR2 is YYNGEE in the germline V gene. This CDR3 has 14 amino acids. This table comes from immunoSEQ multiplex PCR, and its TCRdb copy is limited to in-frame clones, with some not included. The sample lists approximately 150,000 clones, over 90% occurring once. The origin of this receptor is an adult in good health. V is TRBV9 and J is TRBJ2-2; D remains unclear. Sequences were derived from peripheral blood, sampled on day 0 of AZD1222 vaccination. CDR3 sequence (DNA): TGTGCCAGCAGCGTTAGGAGAAACACCGGGGAGCTGTTTTTT. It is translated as CASSVRRNTGELFF.